Here is one T cell receptor (beta chain) with its context. Its antigen is unknown. This record comes from a study of CD8+ T cells in alopecia areata. Punch biopsies of lesional scalp, plus peripheral blood, were taken from alopecia areata patients. Sorting of CD4+ and CD8+ T cells was performed on PBMCs. Extracted RNA was reverse transcribed into cDNA, the sequencing template. Only in-frame clones appear in the TCRdb table, and some are missing; sequencing was by immunoSEQ multiplex PCR. The sample consists of some 82,000 clones, approximately 50% of them appearing once. Per germline, CDR1 MNHEY and CDR2 SMNVEV (reference sequence). V was shortened by 3 bases and J by 3 bases, with 11 bases between the two germline ends. This CDR3 has 14 amino acids. The study's findings and limits: Researchers report lesional scalp, most notably alopecia totalis/universalis, outstripped normal scalp in clonality. Between patients, shared TCR sequences were less clear than in mice. This was possibly due in part to HLA diversity in the patient population.

The clonotype originates from a human donor with alopecia areata. The sample consisted of NKG2D-high CD8+ T cells sorted from blood. The chain uses TRBV27 and TRBJ2-5, with D possibly being TRBD2 (6 bases). The CDR3 DNA sequence: TGTGCCAGCAGTTTCGGGAGATTAAAAGAGACCCAGTACTTC. It encodes CASSFGRLKETQYF.